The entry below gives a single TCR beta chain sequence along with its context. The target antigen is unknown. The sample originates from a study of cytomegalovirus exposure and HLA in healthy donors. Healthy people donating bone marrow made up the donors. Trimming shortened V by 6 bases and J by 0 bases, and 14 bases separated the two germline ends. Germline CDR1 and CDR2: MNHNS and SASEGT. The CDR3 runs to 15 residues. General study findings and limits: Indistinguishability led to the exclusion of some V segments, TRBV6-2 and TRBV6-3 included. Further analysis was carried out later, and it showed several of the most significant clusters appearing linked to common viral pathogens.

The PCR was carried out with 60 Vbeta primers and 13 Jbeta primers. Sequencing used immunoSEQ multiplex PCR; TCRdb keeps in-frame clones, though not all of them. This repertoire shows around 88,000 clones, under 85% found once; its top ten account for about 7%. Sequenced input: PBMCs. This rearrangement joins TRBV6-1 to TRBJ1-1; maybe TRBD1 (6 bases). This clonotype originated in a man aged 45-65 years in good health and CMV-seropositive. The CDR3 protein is CASRRDTYMNTEAFF. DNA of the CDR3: TGTGCCAGCAGACGGGACACTTACATGAACACTGAAGCTTTCTTT.